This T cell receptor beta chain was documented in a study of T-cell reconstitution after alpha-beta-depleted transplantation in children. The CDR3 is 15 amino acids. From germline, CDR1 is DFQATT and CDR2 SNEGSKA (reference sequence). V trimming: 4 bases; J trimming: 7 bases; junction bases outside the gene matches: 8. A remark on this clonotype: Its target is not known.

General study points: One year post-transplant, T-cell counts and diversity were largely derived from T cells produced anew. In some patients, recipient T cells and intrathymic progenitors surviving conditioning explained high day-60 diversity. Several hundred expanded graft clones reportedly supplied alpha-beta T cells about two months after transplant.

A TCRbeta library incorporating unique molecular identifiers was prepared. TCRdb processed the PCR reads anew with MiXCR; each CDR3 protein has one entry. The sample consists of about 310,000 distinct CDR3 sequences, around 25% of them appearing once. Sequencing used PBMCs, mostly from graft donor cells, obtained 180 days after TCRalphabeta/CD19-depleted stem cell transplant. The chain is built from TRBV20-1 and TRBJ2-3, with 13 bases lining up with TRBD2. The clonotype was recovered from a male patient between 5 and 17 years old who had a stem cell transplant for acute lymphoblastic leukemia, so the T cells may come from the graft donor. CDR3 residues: CSATRTSGSRNTQYF. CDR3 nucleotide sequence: TGCAGTGCTACCCGGACTAGCGGGAGCCGAAATACGCAGTATTTT.